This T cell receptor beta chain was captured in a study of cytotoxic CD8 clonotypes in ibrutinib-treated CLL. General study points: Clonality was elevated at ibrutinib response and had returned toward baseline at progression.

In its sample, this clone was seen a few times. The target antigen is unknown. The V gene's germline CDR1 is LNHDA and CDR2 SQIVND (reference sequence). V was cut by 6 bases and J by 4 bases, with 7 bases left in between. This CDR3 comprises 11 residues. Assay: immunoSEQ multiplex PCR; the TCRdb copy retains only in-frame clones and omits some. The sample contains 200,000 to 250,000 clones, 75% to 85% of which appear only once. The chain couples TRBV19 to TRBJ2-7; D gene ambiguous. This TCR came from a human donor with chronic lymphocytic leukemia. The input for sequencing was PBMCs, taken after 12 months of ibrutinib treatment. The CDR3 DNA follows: TGTGCCAGTAGAAGTGGGTACGAGCAGTACTTC. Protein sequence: CASRSGYEQYF.